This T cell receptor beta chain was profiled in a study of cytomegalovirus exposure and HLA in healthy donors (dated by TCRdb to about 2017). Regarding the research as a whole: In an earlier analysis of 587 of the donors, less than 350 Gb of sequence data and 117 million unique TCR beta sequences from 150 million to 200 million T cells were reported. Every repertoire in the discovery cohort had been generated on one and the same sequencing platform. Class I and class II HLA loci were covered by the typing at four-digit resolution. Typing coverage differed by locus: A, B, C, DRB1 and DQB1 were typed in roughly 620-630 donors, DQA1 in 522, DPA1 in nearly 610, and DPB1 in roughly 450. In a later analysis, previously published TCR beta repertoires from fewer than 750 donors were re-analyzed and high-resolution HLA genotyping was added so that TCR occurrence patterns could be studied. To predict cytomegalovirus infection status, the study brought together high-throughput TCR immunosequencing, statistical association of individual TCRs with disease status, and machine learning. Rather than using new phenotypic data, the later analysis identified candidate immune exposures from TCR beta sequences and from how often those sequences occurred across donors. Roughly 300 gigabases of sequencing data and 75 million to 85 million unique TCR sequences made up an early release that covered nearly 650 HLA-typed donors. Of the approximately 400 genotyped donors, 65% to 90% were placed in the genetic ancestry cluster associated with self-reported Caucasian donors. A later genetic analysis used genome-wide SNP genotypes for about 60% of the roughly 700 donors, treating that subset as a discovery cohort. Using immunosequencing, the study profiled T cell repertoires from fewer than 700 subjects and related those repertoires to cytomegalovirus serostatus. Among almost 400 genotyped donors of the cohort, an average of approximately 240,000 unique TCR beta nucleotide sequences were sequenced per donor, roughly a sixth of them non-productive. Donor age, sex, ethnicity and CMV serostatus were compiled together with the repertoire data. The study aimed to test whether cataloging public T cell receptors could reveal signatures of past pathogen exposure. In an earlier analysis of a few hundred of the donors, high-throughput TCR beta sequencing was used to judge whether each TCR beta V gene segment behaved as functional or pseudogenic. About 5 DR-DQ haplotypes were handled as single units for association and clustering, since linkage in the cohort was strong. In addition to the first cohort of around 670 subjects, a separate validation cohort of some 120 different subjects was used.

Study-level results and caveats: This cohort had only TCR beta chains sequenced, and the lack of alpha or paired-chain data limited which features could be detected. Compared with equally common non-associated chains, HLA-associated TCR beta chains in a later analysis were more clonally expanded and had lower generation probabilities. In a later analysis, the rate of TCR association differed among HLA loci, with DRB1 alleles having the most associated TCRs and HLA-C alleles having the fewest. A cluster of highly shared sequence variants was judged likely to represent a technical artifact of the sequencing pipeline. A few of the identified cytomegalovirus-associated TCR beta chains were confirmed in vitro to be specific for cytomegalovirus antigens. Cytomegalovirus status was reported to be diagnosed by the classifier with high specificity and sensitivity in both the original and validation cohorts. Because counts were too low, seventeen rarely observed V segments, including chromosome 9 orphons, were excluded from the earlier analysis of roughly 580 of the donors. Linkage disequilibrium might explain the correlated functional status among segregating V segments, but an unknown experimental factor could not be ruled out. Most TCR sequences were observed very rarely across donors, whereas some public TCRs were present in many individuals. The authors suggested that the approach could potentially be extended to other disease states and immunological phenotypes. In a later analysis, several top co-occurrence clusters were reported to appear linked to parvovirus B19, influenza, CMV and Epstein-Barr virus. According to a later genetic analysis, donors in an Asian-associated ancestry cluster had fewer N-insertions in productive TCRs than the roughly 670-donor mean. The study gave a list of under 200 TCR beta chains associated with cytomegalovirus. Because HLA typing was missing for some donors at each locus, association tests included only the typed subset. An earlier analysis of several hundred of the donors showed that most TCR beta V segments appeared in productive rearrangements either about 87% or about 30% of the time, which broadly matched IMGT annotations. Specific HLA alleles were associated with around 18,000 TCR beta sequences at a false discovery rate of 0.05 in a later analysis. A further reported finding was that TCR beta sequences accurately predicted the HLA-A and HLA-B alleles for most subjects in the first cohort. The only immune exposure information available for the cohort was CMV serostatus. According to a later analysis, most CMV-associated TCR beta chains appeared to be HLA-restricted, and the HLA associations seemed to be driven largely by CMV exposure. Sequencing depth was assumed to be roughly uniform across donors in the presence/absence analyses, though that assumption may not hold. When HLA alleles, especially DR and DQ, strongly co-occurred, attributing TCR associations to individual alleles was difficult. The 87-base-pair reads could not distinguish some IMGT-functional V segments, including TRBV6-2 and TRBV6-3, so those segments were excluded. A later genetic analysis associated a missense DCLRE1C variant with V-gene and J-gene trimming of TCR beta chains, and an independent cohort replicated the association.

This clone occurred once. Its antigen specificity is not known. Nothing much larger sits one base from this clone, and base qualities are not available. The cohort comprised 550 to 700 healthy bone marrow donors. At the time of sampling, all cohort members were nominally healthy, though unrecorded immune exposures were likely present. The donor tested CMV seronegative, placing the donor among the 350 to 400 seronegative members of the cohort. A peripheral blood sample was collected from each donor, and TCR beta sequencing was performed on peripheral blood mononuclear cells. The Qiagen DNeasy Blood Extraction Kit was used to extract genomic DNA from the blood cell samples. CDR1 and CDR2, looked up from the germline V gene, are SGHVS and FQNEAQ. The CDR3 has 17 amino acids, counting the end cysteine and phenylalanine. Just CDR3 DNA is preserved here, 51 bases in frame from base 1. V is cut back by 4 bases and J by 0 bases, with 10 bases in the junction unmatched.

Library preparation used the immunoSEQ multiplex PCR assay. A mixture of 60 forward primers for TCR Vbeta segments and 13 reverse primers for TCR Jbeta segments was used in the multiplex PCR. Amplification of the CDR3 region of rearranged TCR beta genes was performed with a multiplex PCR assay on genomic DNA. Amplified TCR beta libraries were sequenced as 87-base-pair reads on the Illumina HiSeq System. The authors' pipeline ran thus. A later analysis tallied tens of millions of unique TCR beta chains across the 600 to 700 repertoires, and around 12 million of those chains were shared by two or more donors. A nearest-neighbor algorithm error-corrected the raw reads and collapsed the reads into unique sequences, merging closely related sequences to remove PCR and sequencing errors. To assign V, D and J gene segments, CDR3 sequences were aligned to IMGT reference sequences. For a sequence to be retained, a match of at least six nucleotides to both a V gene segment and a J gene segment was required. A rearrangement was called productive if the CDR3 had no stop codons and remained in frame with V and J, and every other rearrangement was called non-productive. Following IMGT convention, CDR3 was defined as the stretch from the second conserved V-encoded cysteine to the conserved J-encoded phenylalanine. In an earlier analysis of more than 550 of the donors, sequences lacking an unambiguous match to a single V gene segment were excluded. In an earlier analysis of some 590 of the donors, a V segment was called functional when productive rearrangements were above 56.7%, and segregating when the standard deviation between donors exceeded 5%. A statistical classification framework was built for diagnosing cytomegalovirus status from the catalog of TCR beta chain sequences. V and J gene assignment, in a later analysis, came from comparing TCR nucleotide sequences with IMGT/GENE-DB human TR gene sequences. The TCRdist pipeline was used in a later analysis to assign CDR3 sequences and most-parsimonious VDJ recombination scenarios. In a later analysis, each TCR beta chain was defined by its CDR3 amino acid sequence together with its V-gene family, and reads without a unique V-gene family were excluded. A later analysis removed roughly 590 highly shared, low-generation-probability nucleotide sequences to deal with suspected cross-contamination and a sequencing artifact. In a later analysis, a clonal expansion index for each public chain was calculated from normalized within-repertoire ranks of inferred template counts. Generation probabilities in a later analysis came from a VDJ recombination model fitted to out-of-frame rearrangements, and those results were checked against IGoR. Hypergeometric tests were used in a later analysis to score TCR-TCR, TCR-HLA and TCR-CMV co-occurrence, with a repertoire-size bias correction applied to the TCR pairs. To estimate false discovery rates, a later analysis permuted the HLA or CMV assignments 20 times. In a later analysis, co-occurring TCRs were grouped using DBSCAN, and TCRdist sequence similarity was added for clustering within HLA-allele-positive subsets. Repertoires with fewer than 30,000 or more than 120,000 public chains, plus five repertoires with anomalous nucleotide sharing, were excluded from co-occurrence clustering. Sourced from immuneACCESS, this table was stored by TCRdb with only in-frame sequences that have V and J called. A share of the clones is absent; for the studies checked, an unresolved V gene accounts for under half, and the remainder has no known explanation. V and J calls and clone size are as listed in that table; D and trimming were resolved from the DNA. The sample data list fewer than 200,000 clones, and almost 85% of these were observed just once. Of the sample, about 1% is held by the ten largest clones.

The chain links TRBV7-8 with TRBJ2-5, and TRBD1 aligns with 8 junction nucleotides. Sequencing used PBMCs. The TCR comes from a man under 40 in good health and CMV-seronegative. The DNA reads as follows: TGTGCCAGCAGCTCCCCGGACAGGGATTCGTACCAAGAGACCCAGTACTTC. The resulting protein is CASSSPDRDSYQETQYF.